This is a list of T cell receptor beta chains from one sample in a study of blood T cell repertoires in COVID-19. TCRdb's table, derived via immunoSEQ multiplex PCR, lists solely in-frame clones and lacks some. The sample includes 100,000 to 150,000 clones, more than 80% seen only once; the top ten take 25% to 30%. The sequenced material came from peripheral blood. The receptors come from a man between 65 and 85 years old with active or convalescent COVID-19. CDR3s include the opening cysteine and the closing phenylalanine or tryptophan. The D gene is left open where the match is weak. The size entry is marked missing in some rows and otherwise reads once, few, many or a size class.

TRBJ2-7 - TRBV29-1 - TGCAGCGTCCTGTCAGGAACTAGGACCTACGAGCAGTACTTC CSVLSGTRTYEQYF
TRBJ1-2 - TRBV7-8 - TGTGCCAGCAGCCCTTGGGAGACCAACTATGGCTACACCTTC CASSPWETNYGYTF
TRBJ2-2 TRBD2 TRBV29-1 - TGCAGCGTTGCCACACTAGCGGGAGGTCGGGGGGAGCTGTTTTTT CSVATLAGGRGELFF
TRBJ2-3 TRBD2 TRBV6-5 - TGTGCCAGCAGTTATGGTACTAGCGGGAGTTATACGCAGTATTTT CASSYGTSGSYTQYF
TRBJ2-1 TRBD2 TRBV2 - TGTGCCAGCAAACTAGCGGGAACTGAGCAGTTCTTC CASKLAGTEQFF
TRBJ2-7 - TRBV13 once TGTGCCAGCAGCTTATCGAGTACGTCCTACGAGCAGTACTTC CASSLSSTSYEQYF
TRBJ2-3 TRBD2 TRBV6-2/TRBV6-3 once TGTGCCAGCAGTTACTCGCGGGGGGCGGCAGATACGCAGTATTTT CASSYSRGAADTQYF
TRBJ1-1 - TRBV19 once TGTGCCAGTAGTATAGCGGTCCCTTCTAGCGCCACTGAAGCTTTCTTT CASSIAVPSSATEAFF
TRBJ2-1 - TRBV4-1 once TGCGCCAGCAGCCAACCCTTTAGCAATGAGCAGTTCTTC CASSQPFSNEQFF
TRBJ2-2 TRBD1 TRBV7-9 once TGTGCCCTTGGACAGGGGAACACCGGGGAGCTGTTTTTT CALGQGNTGELFF
TRBJ2-1 - TRBV11-2 - TGTGCCAGCAGCATCGCTCTAGCAAGTCTTGAGCAGTTCTTC CASSIALASLEQFF
TRBJ1-2 - TRBV7-9 - TGTGCCAGCCTCAGGGAAGGCTATGGCTACACCTTC CASLREGYGYTF
TRBJ2-1 - TRBV6-5 once TGTGCCAGCAGTTACGAGGGTAATGAGCAGTTCTTC CASSYEGNEQFF
TRBJ2-4 TRBD1 TRBV28 - TGTGCCAGCAGTTCCCGGACAGGGGGCGCAGGGCGGGGGAAAAACATTCAGTACTTC CASSSRTGGAGRGKNIQYF
TRBJ2-7 - TRBV2 - TGTGCCAGCAGTGCAGGACTCAGTAGCTCCTACGAGCAGTACTTC CASSAGLSSSYEQYF
TRBJ1-1 - TRBV5-1 few TGCGCCAGCAGCTGGGGAGAAGGCACTGAAGCTTTCTTT CASSWGEGTEAFF
TRBJ2-7 TRBD2 TRBV5-6 - TGTGCCAGCAGCTTCGGGACTACCTACGAGCAGTACTTC CASSFGTTYEQYF
TRBJ1-5 - TRBV27 - TGTGCCAGCAGTTTCAAGGGGATCGGTCAGCCCCAGCATTTT CASSFKGIGQPQHF
TRBJ1-2 - TRBV29-1 - TGCAGCGTTGAGGGGGGGCACTATGGCTACACCTTC CSVEGGHYGYTF
TRBJ2-4 - TRBV28 - TGTGCCAGCACCCATAGGGGGGCCAAAAACATTCAGTACTTC CASTHRGAKNIQYF
TRBJ1-2 TRBD1 TRBV18 - TGTGCCAGCTCAGACGAGGGACAGGGTGGCTATGGCTACACCTTC CASSDEGQGGYGYTF
TRBJ1-2 TRBD1 TRBV5-6 - TGTGCCAGCAGCTACGGACAGGGGTCTTATGGCTACACCTTC CASSYGQGSYGYTF
TRBJ2-1 TRBD2 TRBV11-3 - TGTGCCAGCAGCCTAGCGGGAGGGCCCAGGAATGAGCAGTTCTTC CASSLAGGPRNEQFF
TRBJ1-2 - TRBV5-6 - TGTGCCAGCAGCTTGGCAGCTGCAGGGAACTATGGCTACACCTTC CASSLAAAGNYGYTF
TRBJ2-2 TRBD2 TRBV6-5 - TGTGCCAGCACCGTACTAGCGGGAGTTGGCGGGGAGCTGTTTTTT CASTVLAGVGGELFF
TRBJ2-7 TRBD1 TRBV7-2 - TGTGCCAGCAGCTTAATCTCCCGGACAGGGCCAACCTACGAGCAGTACTTC CASSLISRTGPTYEQYF